Shown below are 21 T cell receptor beta chains from a single sample sequenced in a study of T cell repertoires in cytomegalovirus infection. From the reads, TCRdb called clonotypes with MiXCR, one entry per CDR3 protein. The table records about 740,000 distinct CDR3 sequences, approximately 34% of them present only once. The specimen sequenced was PBMCs. These receptors were obtained from a human donor in good health (CMV status not recorded). Some clones in this sample may be carry-over from other donors' samples.

In this sample, this clonotype turned up a few times. The DNA of the CDR3 is TGTGCCAGCAGTTACGGGGCCTCCTACGAGCAGTACTTC. Its protein is CASSYGASYEQYF. The chain combines TRBV6-8 with TRBJ2-7; a possible D gene is TRBD1 (5 bases). Trimming took 2 bases from V and 0 from J, leaving 5 bases between them. The CDR3 runs 13 residues. Germline lookup yields CDR1 MNHGY and CDR2 SAAAGT.

This clonotype was observed once. The rearrangement links TRBV6-8 to TRBJ1-1; D not resolved. CDR3 length equals 16 residues. Germline V gene data show CDR1 as MNHGY and CDR2 as SAAAGT. Between the trimmed V and J ends, which lost 4 bases and 1 base, there was a span of 16 bases. Here the CDR3 DNA reads TGTGCCAGCAGTTTATTGAGGTTTACCAAGAACACTGAAGCTTTCTTT. Its translation: CASSLLRFTKNTEAFF.

V and J are TRBV20-1 and TRBJ2-7; D remains unclear. The CDR3 contains 14 residues. With 3 bases removed from V and 1 base from J, the gap between germline ends came to 13 bases. The germline V gene encodes CDR1 DFQATT and CDR2 SNEGSKA (reference sequence). CDR3 protein: CSARFLSQSYEQYF. The CDR3 DNA reads TGCAGTGCTAGGTTCCTGTCCCAGTCCTACGAGCAGTACTTC.

As for this clonotype: Its ends do not fully match the called genes, so a read error is possible. The J gene is TRBJ1-4, the V gene TRBV7-3; 7 positions match TRBD1. The CDR3 spans 15 residues. In germline, CDR1 is SGHTA, CDR2 FQGTGA. CDR3 region: CASSATGTTNEKLFF. The CDR3 DNA reads TGCGCCAGCAGCGCGACAGGGACGACTAATGAAAAACTGTTTTTT.

The chain carries TRBV19 and TRBJ2-3; D possibly corresponds to TRBD1 (5 bases). V was trimmed by 2 bases and J by 6 bases, leaving 12 bases between them. The V gene's germline CDR1 is LNHDA and CDR2 SQIVND (reference sequence). This CDR3 spans 14 amino acids. The CDR3 is CASSIRQGSDTQYF. CDR3 sequence (DNA): TGTGCCAGTAGTATACGTCAGGGAAGCGATACGCAGTATTTT.

Details on this clonotype: Relative to the germline gene, one junction end is altered; a read error may explain this. The genes are TRBV12-3 or TRBV12-4 and TRBJ2-7, with 8 bases fitting TRBD1. CDR3 length equals 17 residues. The chain's CDR3 is CASSLTPSGGAHYEQSF. The CDR3 coding sequence is TGTGCCAGCAGTTTAACCCCATCAGGGGGCGCCCACTACGAGCAGTCCTTC.

The rearrangement joins TRBV9 to TRBJ2-1; TRBD2 agrees at 12 bases. Germline V CDR1 and CDR2: SGDLS, YYNGEE. The CDR3 loop spans 16 amino acids. With V trimmed by 0 bases and J by 5 bases, 3 bases remained unmatched. The CDR3 sequence is CASSVVWTSGDNEQFF. DNA for the CDR3: TGTGCCAGCAGCGTAGTGTGGACTAGCGGGGACAATGAGCAGTTCTTC.

The chain has TRBV24-1 and TRBJ1-5; D not certain. The ends were cut back, 4 bases at V and 3 bases at J, with 9 bases in the middle. Germline V CDR1 and CDR2: KGHDR, SFDVKD. The CDR3 length is 14 residues. Written as DNA, the CDR3 is TGTGCCACCAGTGACGGACGATTCAATCAGCCCCAGCATTTT. This translates into CATSDGRFNQPQHF.

V is TRBV18 and J is TRBJ2-3; TRBD2 is a possible D gene (6 bases). The CDR3 spans 16 residues. V lost 0 bases and J 1 base, leaving 11 bases between the germline ends. Germline loops: CDR1 KGHSH, CDR2 LQKENI. The CDR3 sequence: CASSPPGTSRTDTQYF. In nucleotides, the CDR3 is TGTGCCAGCTCACCACCGGGGACTTCCCGCACAGATACGCAGTATTTT.

The chain has TRBV6-1 and TRBJ2-7, with 10 bases fitting TRBD2. The junction had 0 bases not matched to a gene; V was cut back by 2 bases and J by 2 bases. CDR1 is MNHNS, CDR2 SASEGT, per germline. CDR3 size: 14 residues. CDR3 sequence reads: CASSETSGAYEQYF. Written as DNA, the CDR3 is TGTGCCAGCAGTGAAACTAGCGGGGCCTACGAGCAGTACTTC.

This clonotype showed up just a few times. CDR3 residues: CASSLLRDGASYNEQFF. As DNA, the CDR3 is TGTGCCAGCAGCCTTCTTAGGGACGGGGCCTCCTACAATGAGCAGTTCTTC. This chain links TRBV14 with TRBJ2-1; tentatively, D is TRBD1 or TRBD2 (5 bases each). V lost 4 bases and J 0 bases, leaving 16 bases between the germline ends. Looked up from germline, CDR1 is SGHDN and CDR2 is FVKESK. This CDR3 has 17 residues.

This clonotype was seen ten or more times. As DNA, the CDR3 is TGTGCCAGCAGCTTATACAAGGGCCCCATAGGCTACACCTTC. Amino acid sequence: CASSLYKGPIGYTF. The V gene is TRBV7-2, the J gene TRBJ1-2, with D uncertain. Germline V gene sequence: CDR1 SGHTA, CDR2 FQGNSA. V was trimmed by 2 bases and J by 8 bases, leaving 15 bases between them. The CDR3 spans 14 residues. Filled out from reference TRBV7-2 and TRBJ1-2, the complete variable domain reads GAGVSQSPSNKVTEKGKDVELRCDPISGHTALYWYRQSLGQGLEFLIYFQGNSAPDKSGLPSDRFSAERTGGSVSTLTIQRTQQEDSAVYLCASSLYKGPIGYTFGSGTRLTVV.

As for this clonotype: One base away lies a much larger clone, so this may be a sequencing read error. The chain recombines TRBV7-2 with TRBJ2-3; D could derive from TRBD1 or TRBD2 (5 bases each). There are 16 residues in the CDR3. The germline V gene encodes CDR1 SGHTA and CDR2 FQGNSA. Here the CDR3 DNA reads TGTGACAGCAGCTTAGGCACGCCCAGGAGAGGGGAGACGCAGTATTTT. It is translated as CDSSLGTPRRGETQYF.

The chain employs TRBV12-3 or TRBV12-4 and TRBJ2-2; 7 nucleotides align to TRBD1. The CDR3 consists of 13 residues. The trim removed 6 bases at V and 3 bases at J, leaving 1 base unmatched. The CDR3 DNA is TGTGCCAGCAGAACAGGGGACACCGGGGAGCTGTTTTTT. It encodes CASRTGDTGELFF.

Note on this clonotype: No conserved phenylalanine or tryptophan ends this CDR3, so it is likely a read error. The V and J genes are TRBV4-1 and TRBJ2-2; D unclear. Looked up from germline, CDR1 is MGHRA and CDR2 is YSYEKL. This CDR3 is built from 12 residues. The CDR3 region has the DNA TGCGCCAGCAGCCCAACGTCCGGTGAGCTGTTTTTG. It yields the protein CASSPTSGELFL.

The chain carries TRBV12-3 or TRBV12-4 and TRBJ2-3; 9 positions agree with TRBD2. J lost 2 bases, V lost 2 bases, and 11 bases had no gene match. The CDR3 runs 18 residues. CDR3 nucleotides: TGTGCCAGCAGTTTATTGACTAGCGGCTCCATACTCACAGATACGCAGTATTTT. As protein: CASSLLTSGSILTDTQYF.

This clonotype has more than one count but fewer than ten. In DNA form, the CDR3 reads TGTGCCAGCAGTGAACCAAGGACAGGGGGAGGCACTGAAGCTTTCTTT. Protein sequence: CASSEPRTGGGTEAFF. The rearrangement links TRBV25-1 to TRBJ1-1; TRBD1 matches at 10 bases. Germline values: CDR1 MGHDK, CDR2 SYGVNS. V lost 2 bases to trimming and J lost 4 bases; unmatched junction nucleotides: 7. The CDR3 loop spans 16 amino acids.

On this clonotype itself: Relative to the germline gene, one junction end is altered; a read error may explain this. CDR3 DNA sequence: TGTGCAAGCAGCCAAGACAGATGGTGCGTAAACAATGAGCAGTTCTTC. Protein sequence: CASSQDRWCVNNEQFF. V usage is TRBV14 and J usage is TRBJ2-1, with a weak D call TRBD1 (5 bases). The CDR3 runs 16 residues. Per the germline V gene, CDR1 is SGHDN and CDR2 is FVKESK.

Ten or more counts support this clonotype. The gene calls are TRBV7-2 and TRBJ1-2; D is perhaps TRBD1 (6 bases). The CDR3 covers 15 residues. CDR1 and CDR2 (germline): SGHTA, FQGNSA. Trimming cost V 1 base and J 9 bases, with 18 bases left between them. CDR3 DNA: TGTGCCAGCAGCTTAGAGCTCGCCCGGGGGCATAGCTACACCTTC. Amino acid sequence: CASSLELARGHSYTF.

As to this clonotype: At one of its ends the junction is not consistent with the germline gene, which may arise from a read error. As DNA, the CDR3 is TGTGCCAGCAGTTTGCTCCCGGGGCAGGGGACTAGCGGCACAGATACGCAGTCTTTT. The encoded protein is CASSLLPGQGTSGTDTQSF. The genes are TRBV12-3 or TRBV12-4 and TRBJ2-3, with TRBD2 identical over 11 bases. The CDR3 has 19 amino acids.

The CDR3: CAWSLGDIANEQFF. The DNA for the CDR3 is TGTGCCTGGAGCCTGGGGGATATTGCGAATGAGCAGTTCTTC. The chain links TRBV30 to TRBJ2-1; D is tentatively TRBD1 or TRBD2 (5 bases each). V dropped 3 bases and J dropped 7 bases, with 16 bases sitting between them. CDR1 and CDR2 from the germline V gene are GTSNPN and SVGIG (reference sequence). The CDR3 consists of 14 residues.